This T cell receptor beta chain was sequenced in a study of T-cell memory formation after mild COVID-19. Study background: Most TCR clusters belonged to a single donor.

The germline CDR1 and CDR2 sequences are SEHNR and FQNEAQ (reference sequence). Trimming cost V 3 bases and J 1 base; bases outside gene matches: 0. The CDR3 totals 15 residues. Notes on the study in general: Researchers report contracting CD4+ clones mostly in CM and EM, with CD8+ clones in EMRA. Later expanders leaned CD4+, whereas clones that contracted between day 15 and 85 were balanced CD4/CD8.

This clonotype was detected many times. Its antigen remains unidentified. Each CDR3 protein is one row after TCRdb ran MiXCR on the 5' RACE reads. The table includes 260,000 or so distinct CDR3 sequences, over 15% detected once. Sequences were obtained from PBMCs or a T cell subset sorted from them (not recorded which). The receptor's source is a man in his late teens or twenties who had mild COVID-19 (a few samples of this study predate the infection). Cell type and time point are not known. The J gene is TRBJ2-5, the V gene TRBV7-9, with TRBD2 matching over 12 bases. In DNA form, the CDR3 reads TGTGCCAGCAGCTTGGGACTAGCGGGCCAAGAGACCCAGTACTTC. It yields the protein CASSLGLAGQETQYF.